This entry lists 9 T cell receptor beta chains sequenced from one sample in a study of CD8 T cells in Susac syndrome. Reverse transcription used roughly 0.45 to 1 ug RNA and random hexamers. TCRdb re-derived calls from the immunoSEQ multiplex PCR reads in MiXCR, one entry per CDR3 protein. Altogether approximately 150,000 distinct CDR3 sequences are present, roughly nine tenths being singletons, with the ten largest covering around 0.08%. Sequencing used CD4+ T cells from PBMCs. All receptors come from a human donor in good health.

This clonotype was counted a single time. The V gene is TRBV4-1, the J gene TRBJ2-1, with 14 bases that match TRBD2. This CDR3 is built from 16 residues. Germline V gene lookup returns CDR1 MGHRA and CDR2 YSYEKL. V gave up 4 bases and J gave up 7 bases; unmatched junction bases: 6. In nucleotides, the CDR3 is TGCGCCAGCAGCCGGCAGACTAGCGGGAGGGTTAATGAGCAGTTCTTC. The encoded protein is CASSRQTSGRVNEQFF.

This clonotype was picked up one time. CDR3 region: CASSADSGETQYF. In nucleotides, the CDR3 is TGTGCCAGCAGCGCGGACAGTGGGGAGACCCAGTACTTC. This chain uses TRBV2 with TRBJ2-5; maybe TRBD1 (6 bases). This CDR3 spans 13 amino acids. CDR1 SNHLY and CDR2 FYNNEI come from the germline V gene. Trimming cost V 6 bases and J 5 bases, with 13 bases left between them.

The V call is TRBV2, the J call TRBJ1-4, with 9 bases identical to TRBD1. Looked up from germline, CDR1 is SNHLY and CDR2 is FYNNEI. With V trimmed by 3 bases and J by 8 bases, 4 bases remained unmatched. The CDR3 is made up of 14 amino acids. The CDR3 DNA sequence: TGTGCCAGCAGTGAGGACAGGGGAAGGGAAAAACTGTTTTTT. This codes for CASSEDRGREKLFF.

The chain recombines TRBV12-3 or TRBV12-4 with TRBJ2-3, with 13 bases aligning to TRBD2. Germline trimming cut 6 bases from V and 1 base from J; bases unmatched to any gene: 10. CDR3 length: 18 amino acids. CDR3 residues: CASRGTSGARIRTDTQYF. CDR3 nucleotides: TGTGCCAGCAGGGGGACTAGCGGGGCGCGCATCCGCACAGATACGCAGTATTTT.

The chain has TRBV10-1 and TRBJ1-4, with 8 bases fitting TRBD1. Trimming cost V 4 bases and J 8 bases; bases outside gene matches: 6. The CDR3 is 14 residues long. The germline gives CDR1 WNHNN, CDR2 SYGVQD (reference sequence). The CDR3 sequence is CASSAQGAREKLFF. The CDR3 DNA follows: TGCGCCAGCAGTGCCCAGGGGGCCCGCGAAAAACTGTTTTTT.

CDR3 sequence: CASSANTPYEQYF. The CDR3 DNA sequence: TGTGCCAGCAGTGCTAACACCCCCTACGAGCAGTACTTC. The chain is built from TRBV2 and TRBJ2-7; no clear D gene. There are 13 residues in the CDR3. Germline V gene sequence: CDR1 SNHLY, CDR2 FYNNEI. Deletions cut 4 bases from V and 2 bases from J, with 9 bases between.

The rearrangement uses TRBV24-1 and TRBJ2-1; no definite D call. Germline CDR1 reads KGHDR; CDR2 reads SFDVKD. V was cut by 3 bases and J by 3 bases, with 5 bases left in between. The CDR3 length is 13 residues. Here the CDR3 DNA reads TGTGCCACCAGTGATCCGGGCTACAATGAGCAGTTCTTC. This translates into CATSDPGYNEQFF.

The chain combines TRBV7-2 with TRBJ2-3, with D perhaps given as TRBD1 or TRBD2 (6 bases each). Trimming cost V 4 bases and J 1 base, with 9 bases left between them. From germline, CDR1 is SGHTA and CDR2 FQGNSA. This CDR3 contains 14 residues. CDR3 DNA: TGTGCCAGCAGCTGGGGGGCGGGCACAGATACGCAGTATTTT. The encoded protein is CASSWGAGTDTQYF.

The rearrangement links TRBV24-1 to TRBJ2-3; 9 bases are a match to TRBD1. Germline CDR1 reads KGHDR; CDR2 reads SFDVKD. J gave up 4 bases and V 7 bases, and 2 bases lay outside the gene matches. This CDR3 has 13 amino acids. CDR3 in amino acids: CATRGQGADTQYF. CDR3 nucleotides: TGTGCCACCAGGGGACAGGGCGCAGATACGCAGTATTTT.